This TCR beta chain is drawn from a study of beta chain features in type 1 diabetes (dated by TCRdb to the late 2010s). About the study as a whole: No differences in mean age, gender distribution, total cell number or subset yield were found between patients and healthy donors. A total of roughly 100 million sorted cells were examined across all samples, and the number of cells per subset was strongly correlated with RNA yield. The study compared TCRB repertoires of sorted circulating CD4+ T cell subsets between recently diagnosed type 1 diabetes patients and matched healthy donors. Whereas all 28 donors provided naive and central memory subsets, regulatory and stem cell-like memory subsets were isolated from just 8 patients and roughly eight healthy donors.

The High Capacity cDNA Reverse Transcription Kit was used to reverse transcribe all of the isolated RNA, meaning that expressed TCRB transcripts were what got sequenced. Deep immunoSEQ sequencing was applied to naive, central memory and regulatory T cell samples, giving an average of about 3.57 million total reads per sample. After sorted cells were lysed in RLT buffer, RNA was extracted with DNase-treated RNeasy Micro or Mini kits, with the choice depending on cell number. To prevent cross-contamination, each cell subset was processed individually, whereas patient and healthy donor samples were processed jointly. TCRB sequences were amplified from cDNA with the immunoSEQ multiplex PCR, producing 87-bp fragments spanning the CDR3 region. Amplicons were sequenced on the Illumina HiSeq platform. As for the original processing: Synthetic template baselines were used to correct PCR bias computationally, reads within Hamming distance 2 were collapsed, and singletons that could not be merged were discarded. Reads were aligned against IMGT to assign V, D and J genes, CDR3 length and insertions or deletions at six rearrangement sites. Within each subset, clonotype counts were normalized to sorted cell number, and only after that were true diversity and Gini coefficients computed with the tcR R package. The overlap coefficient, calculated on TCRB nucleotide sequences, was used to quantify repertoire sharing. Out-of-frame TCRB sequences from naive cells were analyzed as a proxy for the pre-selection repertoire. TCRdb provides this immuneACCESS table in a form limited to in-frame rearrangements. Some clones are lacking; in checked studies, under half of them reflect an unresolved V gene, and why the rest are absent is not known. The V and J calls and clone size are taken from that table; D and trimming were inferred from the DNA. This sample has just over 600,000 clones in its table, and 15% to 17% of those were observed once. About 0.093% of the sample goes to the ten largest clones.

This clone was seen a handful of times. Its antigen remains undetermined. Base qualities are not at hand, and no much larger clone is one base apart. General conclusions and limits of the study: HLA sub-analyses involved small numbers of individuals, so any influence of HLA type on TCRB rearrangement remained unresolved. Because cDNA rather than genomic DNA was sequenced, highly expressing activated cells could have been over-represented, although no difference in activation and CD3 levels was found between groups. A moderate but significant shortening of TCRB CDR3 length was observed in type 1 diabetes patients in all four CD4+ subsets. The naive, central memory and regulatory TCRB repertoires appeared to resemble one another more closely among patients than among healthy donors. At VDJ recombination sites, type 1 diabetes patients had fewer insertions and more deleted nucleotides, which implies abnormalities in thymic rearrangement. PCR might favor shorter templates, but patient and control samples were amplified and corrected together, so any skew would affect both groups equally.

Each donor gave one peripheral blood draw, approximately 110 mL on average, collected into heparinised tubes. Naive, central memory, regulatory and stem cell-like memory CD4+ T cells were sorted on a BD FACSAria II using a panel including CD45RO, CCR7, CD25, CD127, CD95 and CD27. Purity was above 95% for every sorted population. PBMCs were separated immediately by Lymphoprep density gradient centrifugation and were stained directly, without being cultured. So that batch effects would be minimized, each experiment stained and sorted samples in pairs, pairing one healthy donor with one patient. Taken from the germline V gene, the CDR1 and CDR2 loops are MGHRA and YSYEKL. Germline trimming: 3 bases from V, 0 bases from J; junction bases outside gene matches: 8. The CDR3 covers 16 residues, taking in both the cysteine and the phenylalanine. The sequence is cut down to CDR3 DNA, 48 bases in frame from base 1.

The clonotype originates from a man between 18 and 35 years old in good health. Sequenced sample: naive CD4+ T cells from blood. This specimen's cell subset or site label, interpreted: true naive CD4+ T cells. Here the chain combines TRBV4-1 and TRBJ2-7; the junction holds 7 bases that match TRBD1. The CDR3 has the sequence CASSHVGQDSSYEQYF. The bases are TGCGCCAGCAGCCACGTTGGACAGGATAGCTCCTACGAGCAGTACTTC.